The sequence of this TCR beta chain was determined in a study of T cells in women clearing cervical HPV infection. CDR1 is DFQATT and CDR2 is SNEGSKA in the germline V gene (reference sequence). With V trimmed by 2 bases and J by 0 bases, 7 bases remained unmatched. The CDR3 is 15 amino acids. Of note for this clone: The read terminates 3 residues ahead of where the CDR3 ends, so the germline J gene completes it.

Clones were sequenced by immunoSEQ multiplex PCR, and TCRdb holds only the in-frame ones, with some missing. The table for this sample gives 30,000 or so clones. This chain connects TRBV20-1 to TRBJ2-7, with 7 bases fitting TRBD2. This clonotype was sampled from a woman aged 18 to 69 with a cervical HPV16 infection that either progressed to CIN3+ or cleared (not recorded which). What was sequenced was blood buffy coat. CDR3 bases read: TGCAGTGCTAGACACAACCGGGACTACTCCTACGAG. Translating it yields CSARHNRDYSYE. The complete CDR3 protein is CSARHNRDYSYEQYF.